These 26 T cell receptor beta chains were sequenced from one sample in a study of siplizumab effects on memory and regulatory T cells (dated by TCRdb to the late 2010s). The library was generated by the immunoSEQ multiplex PCR assay. What TCRdb holds here is the immuneACCESS table cut down to in-frame rearrangements. Part of the clones is not present; checked against another copy, under half of the missing clones reflect an unresolved V gene, and the others are unexplained. The sample table contains more than 45,000 clones; only one count was recorded for 85% to 95% of them. The ten most abundant clones make up around 40% of the sample. Sequenced: CD8+ T cells sorted from blood. Receptors were obtained from a human donor in good health.

This clone appeared many times. Mismatch with germline at one junction end may stem from a read error. The chain carries TRBV7-7 and TRBJ2-1; TRBD1 matches at 10 bases. This CDR3 comprises 15 residues. Looked up from germline, CDR1 is SSHAT and CDR2 is FNYEAQ (reference sequence). CDR3 residues: CASSQGTGVGGEQFF. CDR3 coding DNA: TGTGCTAGCAGCCAAGGGACAGGGGTGGGCGGTGAGCAGTTCTTC.

CDR3 region: CASSLAEGVDTQYF. The DNA for the CDR3 is TGCGCCAGCAGCTTGGCGGAGGGGGTAGATACGCAGTATTTT. This chain connects TRBV5-1 to TRBJ2-3; D possibly matches TRBD1 or TRBD2 (6 bases each). V lost 0 bases to trimming and J lost 5 bases, with 10 bases between them. The CDR3 sequence is 14 residues long. In germline, CDR1 is SGHRS, CDR2 YFSETQ.

This rearrangement joins TRBV5-5 to TRBJ2-7; D is uncertain. V was clipped by 3 bases and J by 3 bases, with 10 bases between them. The germline V gene has CDR1 SGHKS and CDR2 YYEKEE (reference sequence). This CDR3 comprises 13 residues. CDR3 region: CASSSELGYEQYF. The CDR3 nucleotides read TGTGCCAGCAGCTCGGAGTTGGGCTACGAGCAGTACTTC.

This clone has just one count. This chain joins TRBV9 and TRBJ1-2; D gene ambiguous. This CDR3 is built from 15 residues. V shed 0 bases and J shed 4 bases, with 13 bases lying between them. Per the germline V gene, CDR1 is SGDLS and CDR2 is YYNGEE. DNA for the CDR3: TGTGCCAGCAGCGTAGGGCAGGCGATCTCCTATGGCTACACCTTC. Its protein product is CASSVGQAISYGYTF.

The chain links TRBV5-5 to TRBJ2-7; D might be TRBD1 (6 bases). V lost 3 bases, J lost 2 bases, and 12 bases lay in between. Germline V CDR1 and CDR2: SGHKS, YYEKEE (reference sequence). This CDR3 spans 14 amino acids. The CDR3 spells CASSYHPGAYEQYF. As DNA, the CDR3 is TGTGCCAGCAGCTATCATCCAGGGGCCTACGAGCAGTACTTC.

This clone was observed once. The genes are TRBV7-9 and TRBJ1-1; a weak D match, TRBD1 (5 bases). Germline CDR1 SEHNR, CDR2 FQNEAQ (reference sequence). V was pared by 2 bases and J by 11 bases, with 12 bases between. The CDR3 sequence is 12 residues long. CDR3 loop: CASSLPGLGAFF. The CDR3 DNA sequence: TGTGCCAGCAGCTTACCGGGGCTGGGGGCTTTCTTT.

The chain combines TRBV15 with TRBJ2-4; D remains unclear. There are 15 residues in the CDR3. With 0 bases removed from V and 0 bases from J, the gap between germline ends came to 6 bases. Germline loops: CDR1 LNHNV, CDR2 YYDKDF (reference sequence). This CDR3 is CATSREKGAKNIQYF. CDR3 nucleotides: TGTGCCACCAGCAGAGAGAAGGGAGCCAAAAACATTCAGTACTTC.

V gene TRBV28 combines with J gene TRBJ2-4; D gene uncertain. The CDR3 has 14 amino acids. Trimming took 6 bases from V and 0 from J, leaving 9 bases between them. Germline-derived CDR1 and CDR2 are MDHEN and SYDVKM. CDR3 DNA: TGTGCCAGCAGAAGGTCGACAGCCAAAAACATTCAGTACTTC. This translates into CASRRSTAKNIQYF.

The V gene is TRBV13, the J gene TRBJ1-3; D ambiguous. V was shortened by 5 bases and J by 3 bases, with 14 bases between the two germline ends. Germline V CDR1 and CDR2: PRHDT, FYEKMQ (reference sequence). There are 15 residues in the CDR3. In nucleotides, the CDR3 is TGTGCCAGCAGCCCCAATAGAGGAGGTGGAAACACCATATATTTT. Protein sequence: CASSPNRGGGNTIYF.

The genes are TRBV28 and TRBJ1-1; possible D gene TRBD1, 5 bases. Trimming took off 6 bases at V and 8 bases at J, with 22 bases between the two ends. The CDR3 length is 15 residues. In germline, CDR1 is MDHEN, CDR2 SYDVKM. Here the CDR3 reads CASSLTGRRPFEAFF. CDR3 bases: TGTGCCAGCAGCCTCACGGGACGCCGGCCTTTCGAAGCTTTCTTT.

This chain connects TRBV30 to TRBJ1-1, with TRBD1 matching 7 bases. Unmatched junction bases numbered 4, after V lost 0 bases and J lost 3 bases. Germline CDR1 and CDR2: GTSNPN and SVGIG (reference sequence). The CDR3 is 14 amino acids. The CDR3 protein is CAWSVAGGDTEAFF. The CDR3 region has the DNA TGTGCCTGGAGTGTAGCAGGGGGGGACACTGAAGCTTTCTTT.

The J gene is TRBJ2-7, the V gene TRBV7-6; 8 bases are shared with TRBD1. Germline loops: CDR1 SGHVS, CDR2 FNYEAQ. The CDR3 is 15 residues long. The V segment lost 1 base and the J segment 3 bases; nucleotides outside the gene matches: 5. The CDR3 protein is CASSLDGRGLYEQYF. For the CDR3, the DNA is TGTGCCAGCAGCTTAGATGGCAGGGGGCTCTACGAGCAGTACTTC.

V usage is TRBV5-5 and J usage is TRBJ2-3; 7 bases map to TRBD1. The ends lost 2 bases at V and 2 bases at J; junction bases unmatched: 11. This CDR3 comprises 17 residues. Germline V gene lookup returns CDR1 SGHKS and CDR2 YYEKEE (reference sequence). The CDR3 nucleotides are TGTGCCAGCAGCTTAATCGGGACAGAGTATTTCACAGATACGCAGTATTTT. The encoded protein is CASSLIGTEYFTDTQYF.

The chain uses TRBV7-9 and TRBJ1-1, with D unclear. Trimming removed 4 bases from V and 6 bases from J, with 9 bases in between. The CDR3 runs to 12 residues. The germline gives CDR1 SEHNR, CDR2 FQNEAQ (reference sequence). Here the CDR3 reads CASSSQSAEAFF. In DNA form, the CDR3 reads TGTGCCAGCAGCTCACAAAGCGCTGAAGCTTTCTTT.

The chain recombines TRBV19 with TRBJ2-6; 8 nucleotides match TRBD1. CDR1 is LNHDA and CDR2 is SQIVND in the germline V gene (reference sequence). The CDR3 loop spans 16 amino acids. J gave up 2 bases and V 6 bases, and 6 bases lay outside the gene matches. The CDR3 DNA reads as TGTGCCAGTAGGTACAGGGGGGAGACTGGGGCCAACGTCCTGACTTTC. Protein: CASRYRGETGANVLTF.

This chain links TRBV7-2 with TRBJ2-2; D is unresolved. The CDR3 loop spans 15 amino acids. Looked up from germline, CDR1 is SGHTA and CDR2 is FQGNSA. Trimming cost V 1 base and J 4 bases, with 10 bases left between them. CDR3 sequence reads: CASSLVGVFTGELFF. The CDR3 coding sequence is TGTGCCAGCAGCTTAGTTGGGGTCTTCACCGGGGAGCTGTTTTTT.

The sample holds one count of this clone. The chain joins TRBV7-8 to TRBJ1-6; possibly TRBD1 for D (6 bases). The CDR3 covers 12 residues. Per germline, CDR1 SGHVS and CDR2 FQNEAQ. V lost 5 bases to trimming and J lost 15 bases, with 14 bases between them. The CDR3 spells CASSKDSPLLHF. In DNA, the CDR3 is TGTGCCAGCAGCAAGGACAGTCCTCTCCTCCACTTT.

V is TRBV6-5 and J is TRBJ2-7; D remains unclear. This CDR3 comprises 13 residues. V was shortened by 5 bases and J by 3 bases, with 11 bases between the two germline ends. Germline V gene data show CDR1 as MNHEY and CDR2 as SVGAGI. The CDR3 DNA sequence: TGTGCCAGCAGTGCCGGGCCAATCTACGAGCAGTACTTC. Its protein is CASSAGPIYEQYF.

CDR3 sequence reads: CASSLRGALGPDTQYF. The CDR3 DNA follows: TGTGCCAGCAGCTTAAGAGGAGCCCTCGGCCCAGATACGCAGTATTTT. This chain links TRBV7-9 with TRBJ2-3; D call uncertain. The ends were cut back, 2 bases at V and 4 bases at J, with 16 bases in the middle. Per germline, CDR1 SEHNR and CDR2 FQNEAQ (reference sequence). The CDR3 sequence is 16 residues long.

The chain has TRBV2 and TRBJ2-2; possible D gene TRBD1, 6 bases. From germline, CDR1 is SNHLY and CDR2 FYNNEI. V was trimmed by 1 base and J by 6 bases, leaving 9 bases between them. The CDR3 loop spans 14 amino acids. The CDR3 DNA is TGTGCCAGCAGTGAAGGCAGGGGACCCGGGGAGCTGTTTTTT. Its protein product is CASSEGRGPGELFF.

This rearrangement joins TRBV12-5 to TRBJ1-2; TRBD1 is a possible D gene (6 bases). V was trimmed by 5 bases and J by 0 bases, leaving 13 bases between them. The length of the CDR3 is 15 residues. In germline, CDR1 is LGHNT, CDR2 FRNRAP. CDR3 protein: CASGEDRPPNYGYTF. The CDR3 nucleotides read TGTGCTAGTGGTGAAGACAGGCCACCTAACTATGGCTACACCTTC.

This chain joins TRBV15 and TRBJ2-1; D unresolved. The CDR3 extends over 14 amino acids. The V and J ends lost 1 base and 0 bases respectively, with 4 bases between them. Looked up from germline, CDR1 is LNHNV and CDR2 is YYDKDF (reference sequence). CDR3 region: CATSRVSSYNEQFF. As DNA, the CDR3 is TGTGCCACCAGCAGAGTCAGCTCCTACAATGAGCAGTTCTTC. The entire variable domain, with the rest obtained from reference TRBV15 and TRBJ2-1, is as follows: DAMVIQNPRYQVTQFGKPVTLSCSQTLNHNVMYWYQQKSSQAPKLLFHYYDKDFNNEADTPDNFQSRRPNTSFCFLDIRSPGLGDTAMYLCATSRVSSYNEQFFGPGTRLTVL.

The chain carries TRBV5-1 and TRBJ2-7; TRBD2 matches at 8 bases. Germline V gene lookup returns CDR1 SGHRS and CDR2 YFSETQ. The CDR3 extends over 16 amino acids. The V gene end was trimmed by 0 bases and the J gene end by 2 bases; junction bases not matched to a gene: 7. CDR3 loop: CASSLGAAGGTYEQYF. In DNA form, the CDR3 reads TGCGCCAGCAGCTTGGGCGCCGCGGGAGGAACCTACGAGCAGTACTTC. The full variable domain, rest sourced from reference TRBV5-1 and TRBJ2-7, is KAGVTQTPRYLIKTRGQQVTLSCSPISGHRSVSWYQQTPGQGLQFLFEYFSETQRNKGNFPGRFSGRQFSNSRSEMNVSTLELGDSALYLCASSLGAAGGTYEQYFGPGTRLTVT.

The chain joins TRBV2 to TRBJ2-7, with D uncertain. Germline CDR1 is SNHLY and CDR2 is FYNNEI. This CDR3 region has 10 residues. The V end was cut by 6 bases, the J end by 4 bases, with 4 bases between. The CDR3 is CASREYEQYF. CDR3 in DNA: TGTGCCAGCAGGGAGTACGAGCAGTACTTC.

The chain carries TRBV23-1 and TRBJ2-7; D not resolved. TRBV23-1 is known as an ORF, though its function is uncertain. V gave up 3 bases and J gave up 0 bases, with 27 bases separating them. The CDR3 totals 20 residues. The CDR3: CASSHPLSPFGSLSSYEQYF. CDR3 DNA sequence: TGCGCCAGCAGTCACCCCTTATCTCCATTTGGCAGCCTGAGCTCCTACGAGCAGTACTTC.

The chain joins TRBV19 to TRBJ1-5, with TRBD1 matching 7 bases. Germline V gene lookup returns CDR1 LNHDA and CDR2 SQIVND (reference sequence). The CDR3 runs 15 residues. The J segment lost 5 bases and the V segment lost 3 bases, leaving 7 bases of the junction unmatched. CDR3 nucleotides: TGTGCCAGTAGTATCAAGTTCAGGGGGTATCAGCCCCAGCATTTT. This sequence encodes CASSIKFRGYQPQHF.